This TCR beta chain was sequenced during a study of early T cells in non-severe SARS-CoV-2 infection. TCRdb ran MiXCR on the 5' RACE reads and lists one entry per CDR3 protein. This sample has more than 80,000 distinct CDR3 sequences, with 13% to 15% found just once. The germline gives CDR1 LNHDA, CDR2 SQIVND (reference sequence). V was trimmed by 3 bases and J by 0 bases, leaving 7 bases between them. This CDR3 has 14 amino acids. This sequence originates from an adult who was a healthcare worker with PCR-confirmed SARS-CoV-2 infection or an uninfected control (not recorded which). The material sequenced was whole blood. The V and J genes are TRBV19 and TRBJ2-3; D is perhaps TRBD2 (6 bases). CDR3 coding DNA: TGTGCCAGTAGTATGGGGACTAGCACAGATACGCAGTATTTT. Translating gives CASSMGTSTDTQYF. The full variable domain, rest sourced from reference TRBV19 and TRBJ2-3, is DGGITQSPKYLFRKEGQNVTLSCEQNLNHDAMYWYRQDPGQGLRLIYYSQIVNDFQKGDIAEGYSVSREKKESFPLTVTSAQKNPTAFYLCASSMGTSTDTQYFGPGTRLTVL.